This T cell receptor (beta chain) was captured in a study of CD4 T cells in relation to SARS-CoV-2 and coronaviruses (dated by TCRdb to the early 2020s). At the level of the whole study: The ViraFEST assay cultured PBMCs with antigen for under 13 days, then sequenced TCR beta CDR3s to find antigen-specific clonal expansions. The negative reference condition was either a culture with an HIV-1 Nef peptide pool or a culture with no peptide. HLA restriction was mapped for shared crossreactive spike epitopes using patient-derived lymphoblastoid cell lines. Memory CD4+ T cell crossreactivity between SARS-CoV-2 and common cold coronavirus spike proteins was assessed at the TCR clonotype level in the study. The Adaptive Biotechnologies TCR-sequencing kit was used for samples from a few pre-COVID donors and for the naive versus memory experiments, whereas the other data were Illumina-based. Expansion assays from other donors in the study were sequenced with a different, Illumina-based TCR-beta assay. What the work shows at the level of the full study, not this receptor alone: Compared with monoreactive clones, crossreactive clones had significantly weaker SARS-CoV-2-driven expansion, a result consistent with antigenic imprinting. Since the crossreactivity analysis centred on spike protein, crossreactivity against other viral proteins was not assessed. No donor contributed both pre-pandemic and post-infection samples, which limited tracing the source of pre-existing responses. Memory CD4+ clonotypes crossrecognizing SARS-CoV-2 and at least one common cold coronavirus spike were found in 55% to 75% of donors. The study was constrained by small numbers of patients and of tested TCRs.

Receptor libraries were prepared by the immunoSEQ multiplex PCR assay. Turning to the authors' computational methods: During preprocessing, nonproductive sequences were removed, along with CDR3s that did not begin with C, did not end with F or W, or were shorter than 7 amino acids. Antigen-specific clonotypes were called with the MANAFEST web app, based on expansion relative to reference and other culture wells. To be counted as positive, a clone had to show significant expansion compared with the reference culture, at an FDR below 0.05, in 2 of 3 replicate wells. A further requirement for positive clones was significant expansion compared with all other tandem wells, along with an odds ratio above 5. CDR3 homology was quantified as pairwise Levenshtein distance, calculated with the stringdist R package after three terminal residues were trimmed from each end. TCRdb carries this immuneACCESS record with in-frame sequences only. Its versions omit some clonotypes, under half of them owing to an unresolved V gene in the studies checked, with the rest unexplained. V, J and clone size derive from that table, while D and trimming were established from the DNA sequence. The sample has approximately 20,000 clones on record, around 76% of them singletons. The biggest ten clones account for 17% of the sample.

Worth noting for this clone: Its antigen remains unidentified. Per-base quality was not reported, and no clone a single base away is much larger than it.

CD4+ T cells from unexposed donors were collected before the COVID-19 pandemic (2011-2018). After less than eleven days of culture, CD4+ T cells were isolated with the EasySep CD4+ T cell isolation kit. As cell number allowed, CD4+ T cells from unexposed donors were tested for reactivity to SARS-CoV-2 S and N and to four common cold coronavirus spike pools. Each well received over 1.5 million PBMCs, cultured in IMDM supplemented with approximately 5% human AB serum and roughly 9.5 IU/ml IL-2. Half of the culture medium was replaced with fresh IL-2-containing medium on days 3 and 7. In general, every peptide culture condition was set up in three replicate wells. Leukapheresis product for the unexposed donors was bought commercially. PBMCs were isolated from leukapheresis product or whole blood by Ficoll-Paque PLUS gradient centrifugation. PBMCs were either used fresh in the expansion assay or cryopreserved at -140 degrees C. The QIAamp Micro DNA Kit was used to extract genomic DNA from the CD4+ T cells.

From its cysteine to its phenylalanine, the CDR3 spans 20 amino acids. The retained sequence is limited to the CDR3, 60 bases, with the frame set at the first base. Reading the germline V gene (reference sequence) gives CDR1 GTSNPN and CDR2 SVGIG. Trimming takes 4 bases from V and 4 bases from J, and the germline ends sit 31 bases apart. This TCR was recovered from a human donor in good health. Recombination linked TRBV30 to TRBJ2-2; the best D guess is TRBD2, with 6 bases matching. The sample taken for sequencing was CD4+ T cells from PBMCs, cultured in vitro. The CDR3 region reads CAWTKDRGAGYFGGTGELFF. The sequenced DNA is TGTGCCTGGACTAAGGATCGCGGGGCAGGATATTTTGGGGGCACCGGGGAGCTGTTTTTT.